This paragraph reports one TCR beta chain. At one of its ends the junction is not consistent with the germline gene, which may arise from a read error. The CDR3 loop spans 12 amino acids. Per the germline V gene, CDR1 is SGHAT and CDR2 is FQNNGV. The sample is drawn from a study of tumor-infiltrating lymphocytes in primary liver carcinoma. Study-wide context: The study obtained roughly 3.5 to 7.5 million productive TCRbeta reads per sample, similar across tissue types.

Unsorted bulk tissue, about 19-32 mg of it, served as the source for co-extraction of RNA and DNA. Treatment of the patients' primary liver carcinoma consisted of surgical resection. TCR beta cDNA was made from approximately 540 ng total RNA with a constant-region primer. ARM-PCR, slightly modified, supplied the TCR beta libraries through three nested multiplex PCR rounds. Investigators reported that the first two PCR rounds, at 10 cycles each, used TRBV1-TRBV30 forward primers with a C-beta reverse primer. TCRdb processed the multiplex PCR reads anew with MiXCR; each CDR3 protein has one entry. The repertoire includes approximately 120,000 distinct CDR3 sequences, 60% to 75% of them detected once, and less than 10% sits in the top ten.

The chain has TRBV11-2 and TRBJ2-5, with D tentatively TRBD2 (5 bases). Sequenced material: liver tumor tissue from sampling region 3. Subset noted: tumor region T3, left-lateral pole. This sequence originates from a woman aged 55-75 years with primary liver carcinoma and hepatitis B virus infection. CDR3 residues: CVSGLNRETQYF. DNA for the CDR3: TGTGTCAGCGGCTTAAATAGAGAGACCCAGTACTTC.